These T cell receptor beta chains were read from a single sample in a study. The data were produced by immunoSEQ multiplex PCR, yet TCRdb's version contains in-frame clones alone and is incomplete. The data hold around 54,000 clones, with approximately 95% observed a single time. The specimen was PBMCs. These receptors were taken from a man aged 35 to 55 with rheumatoid arthritis. Both conserved end residues are part of each CDR3. D genes are given only for firm matches.

>-|TRBV29-1|TRBJ1-3
TGCAGCGTTGAATCGTCCGGAAACACCATATATTTT
CSVESSGNTIYF
>-|TRBV6-5|TRBJ1-5
TGTGCCAGCAGTTACGGGCAGCAAAATCAGCCCCAGCATTTT
CASSYGQQNQPQHF
>-|TRBV7-2|TRBJ2-4
TGTGCCAGCAGTACAGGGACTCTAGCCAAAAACATTCAGTACTTC
CASSTGTLAKNIQYF
>-|TRBV29-1|TRBJ2-1
TGCAGCGTTGGCGGGATTCTCGATCCCTACAATGAGCAGTTCTTC
CSVGGILDPYNEQFF
>-|TRBV10-1|TRBJ1-1
TGCGCCAGCAGTTTGGGACCGAACACTGAAGCTTTCTTT
CASSLGPNTEAFF
>-|TRBV19|TRBJ1-3
TGTGCCAGTAGGAAGCTCAGGCAATCGACTGGAAACACCATATATTTT
CASRKLRQSTGNTIYF
>TRBD1|TRBV18|TRBJ1-5
TGTGCCAGCTCACCACAGACAGGGAGACAGCCCCAGCATTTT
CASSPQTGRQPQHF
>-|TRBV5-1|TRBJ2-1
TGCGCCAGCACCTGGGGGGACAATGAGCAGTTCTTC
CASTWGDNEQFF
>TRBD2|TRBV29-1|TRBJ2-7
TGCAGCGCTAGGCTAGCGGGGGGGAGCTACGAGCAGTACTTC
CSARLAGGSYEQYF
>TRBD1|TRBV27|TRBJ1-6
TGTGCCAGCAGGTGGGACAGGCTTTATAATTCACCCCTCCACTTT
CASRWDRLYNSPLHF
>TRBD1|TRBV7-3|TRBJ2-7
TGTGCCAGCAGCGCGACAGGGGCAGAGGTCGAGCAGTACTTC
CASSATGAEVEQYF
>-|TRBV24-1|TRBJ2-5
TGTGCCACCAGTGATTTAACCGGGGGCAAAGAGACCCAGTACTTC
CATSDLTGGKETQYF
>-|TRBV5-6|TRBJ1-5
TGTGCCAGCAGCTTACAGGCGGGGGGCAATCAGCCCCAGCATTTT
CASSLQAGGNQPQHF